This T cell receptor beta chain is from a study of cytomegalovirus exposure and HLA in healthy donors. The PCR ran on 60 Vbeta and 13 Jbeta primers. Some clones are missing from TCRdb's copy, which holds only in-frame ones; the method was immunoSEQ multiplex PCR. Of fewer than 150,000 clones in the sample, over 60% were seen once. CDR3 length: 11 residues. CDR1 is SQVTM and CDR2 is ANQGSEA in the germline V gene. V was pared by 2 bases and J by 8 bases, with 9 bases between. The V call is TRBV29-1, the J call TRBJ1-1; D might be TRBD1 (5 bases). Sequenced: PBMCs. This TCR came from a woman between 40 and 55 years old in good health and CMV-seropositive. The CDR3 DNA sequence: TGCAGCGTTGAATTTGGGGCAGAAGCTTTCTTT. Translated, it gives CSVEFGAEAFF.